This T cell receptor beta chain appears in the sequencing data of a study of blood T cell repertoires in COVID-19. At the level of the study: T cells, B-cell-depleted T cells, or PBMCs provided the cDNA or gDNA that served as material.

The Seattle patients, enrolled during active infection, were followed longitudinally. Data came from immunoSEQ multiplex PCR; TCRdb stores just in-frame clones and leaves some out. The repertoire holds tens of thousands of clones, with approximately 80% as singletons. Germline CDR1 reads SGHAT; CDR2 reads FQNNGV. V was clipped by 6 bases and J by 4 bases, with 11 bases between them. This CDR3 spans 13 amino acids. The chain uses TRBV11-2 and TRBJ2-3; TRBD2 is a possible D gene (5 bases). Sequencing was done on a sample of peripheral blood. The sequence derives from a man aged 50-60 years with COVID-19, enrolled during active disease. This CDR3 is CASRRLASDTQYF. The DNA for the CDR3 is TGTGCCAGCAGGAGGCTAGCCTCAGATACGCAGTATTTT.